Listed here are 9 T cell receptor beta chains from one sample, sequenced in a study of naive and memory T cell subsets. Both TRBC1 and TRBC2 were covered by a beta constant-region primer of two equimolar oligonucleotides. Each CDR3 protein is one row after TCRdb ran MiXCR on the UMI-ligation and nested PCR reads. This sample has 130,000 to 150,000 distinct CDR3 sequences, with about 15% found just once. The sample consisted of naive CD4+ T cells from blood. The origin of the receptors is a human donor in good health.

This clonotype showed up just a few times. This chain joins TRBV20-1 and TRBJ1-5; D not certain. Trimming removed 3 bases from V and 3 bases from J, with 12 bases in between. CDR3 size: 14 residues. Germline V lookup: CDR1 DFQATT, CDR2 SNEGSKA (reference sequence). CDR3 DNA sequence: TGCAGTGCTAGGGGTGCAACTTACAATCAGCCCCAGCATTTT. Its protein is CSARGATYNQPQHF.

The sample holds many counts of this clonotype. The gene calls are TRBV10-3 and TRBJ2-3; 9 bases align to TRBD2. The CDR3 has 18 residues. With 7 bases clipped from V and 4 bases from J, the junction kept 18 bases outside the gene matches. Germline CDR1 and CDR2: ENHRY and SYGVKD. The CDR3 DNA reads TGTGCCATCACCCGAGAGACCCGTTATAGCGGGAGACCAGATACGCAGTATTTT. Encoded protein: CAITRETRYSGRPDTQYF.

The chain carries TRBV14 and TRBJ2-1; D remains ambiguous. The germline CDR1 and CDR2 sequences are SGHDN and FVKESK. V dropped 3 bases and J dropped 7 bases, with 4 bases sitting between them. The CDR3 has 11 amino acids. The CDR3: CASSQVNEQFF. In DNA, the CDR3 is TGTGCCAGCAGCCAGGTTAATGAGCAGTTCTTC.

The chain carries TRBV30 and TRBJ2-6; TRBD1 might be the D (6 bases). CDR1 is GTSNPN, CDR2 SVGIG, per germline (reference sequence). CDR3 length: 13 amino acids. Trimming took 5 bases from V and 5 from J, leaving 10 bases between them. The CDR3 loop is CAWDWDRANVLTF. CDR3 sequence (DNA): TGTGCCTGGGACTGGGACAGGGCCAACGTCCTGACTTTC.

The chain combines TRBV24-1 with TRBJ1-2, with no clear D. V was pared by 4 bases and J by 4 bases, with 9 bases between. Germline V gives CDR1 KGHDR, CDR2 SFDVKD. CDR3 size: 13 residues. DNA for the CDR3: TGTGCCACCAGTGACTCGGGGTTCTATGGCTACACCTTC. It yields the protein CATSDSGFYGYTF.

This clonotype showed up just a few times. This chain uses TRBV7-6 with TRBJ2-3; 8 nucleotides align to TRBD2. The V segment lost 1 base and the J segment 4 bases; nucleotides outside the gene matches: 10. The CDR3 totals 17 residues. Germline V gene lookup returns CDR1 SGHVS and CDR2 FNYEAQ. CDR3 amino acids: CASSLVIAGRQADTQYF. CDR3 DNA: TGTGCCAGCAGCTTAGTTATAGCGGGACGGCAGGCAGATACGCAGTATTTT.

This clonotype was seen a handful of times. The CDR3: CASSLALGQRRHTEAFF. For the CDR3, the DNA is TGTGCCAGCAGCTTAGCGCTGGGGCAACGGAGACACACTGAAGCTTTCTTT. The gene calls are TRBV7-9 and TRBJ1-1; TRBD1 might be the D (5 bases). The V end lost 0 bases, the J end lost 3 bases, and 17 bases lay between the germline ends. The length of the CDR3 is 17 residues. Germline CDR1 and CDR2: SEHNR and FQNEAQ (reference sequence).

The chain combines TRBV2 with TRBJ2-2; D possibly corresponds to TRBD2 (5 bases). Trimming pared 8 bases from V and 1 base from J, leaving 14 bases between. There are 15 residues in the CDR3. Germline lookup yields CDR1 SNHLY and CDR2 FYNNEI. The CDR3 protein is CASGPRLLNTGELFF. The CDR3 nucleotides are TGTGCCAGCGGTCCGCGACTACTGAACACCGGGGAGCTGTTTTTT.

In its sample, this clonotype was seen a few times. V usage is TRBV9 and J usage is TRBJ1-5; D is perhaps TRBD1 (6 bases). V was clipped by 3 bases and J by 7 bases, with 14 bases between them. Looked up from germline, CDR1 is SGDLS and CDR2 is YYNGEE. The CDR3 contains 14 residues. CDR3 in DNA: TGTGCCAGCAGCGCCCAGGGGATGTGGCAGCCCCAGCATTTT. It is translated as CASSAQGMWQPQHF.